The 9 T cell receptor beta chains below come from one sample, sequenced in a study of T cell responses to AZD1222 COVID-19 vaccine. Sequenced by immunoSEQ multiplex PCR; TCRdb stores in-frame clones only, minus some. Altogether about 110,000 clones are present, roughly nine tenths being singletons, with the ten largest covering roughly 4.2%. The source material was peripheral blood, sampled on day 0 of AZD1222 vaccination. The receptor source for this set is an adult in good health.

This chain uses TRBV29-1 with TRBJ2-1, with a possible D match to TRBD2 (6 bases). Germline V CDR1 and CDR2: SQVTM, ANQGSEA. V dropped 8 bases and J dropped 8 bases, with 28 bases sitting between them. There are 16 residues in the CDR3. The CDR3 here is CSPPLEAGMGGHEQFF. The DNA of the CDR3 is TGCAGCCCCCCTCTGGAGGCGGGAATGGGTGGGCATGAGCAGTTCTTC.

The chain combines TRBV5-1 with TRBJ2-2; D is unresolved. Germline V gene lookup returns CDR1 SGHRS and CDR2 YFSETQ. The CDR3 totals 13 residues. V was trimmed by 1 base and J by 3 bases, leaving 4 bases between them. The CDR3 here is CASSLSDTGELFF. The CDR3 bases are TGCGCCAGCAGCTTGAGTGACACCGGGGAGCTGTTTTTT.

The genes are TRBV28 and TRBJ2-7; either TRBD1 or TRBD2 may fit D (5 bases each). V was trimmed by 6 bases and J by 1 base, leaving 19 bases between them. There are 16 residues in the CDR3. In germline, CDR1 is MDHEN, CDR2 SYDVKM. In nucleotides, the CDR3 is TGTGCCAGCAGCCCGGTTGGGACGGCTGTATCCTACGAGCAGTACTTC. Protein: CASSPVGTAVSYEQYF.

The CDR3 nucleotides read TGTGCCAGCAGCCCACAGGGGGCGCGTTGGTCAGAAGCTTTCTTT. Its translation is CASSPQGARWSEAFF. This chain connects TRBV7-9 to TRBJ1-1; 9 bases match TRBD1. The CDR3 totals 15 residues. Losses at the gene ends were 5 bases for V and 8 bases for J; bases not matched to a gene: 12. CDR1 is SEHNR, CDR2 FQNEAQ, per germline (reference sequence).

This clone was recorded only once. J is TRBJ2-1 and V is TRBV7-9, with 9 nucleotides matching TRBD1. The germline gives CDR1 SEHNR, CDR2 FQNEAQ (reference sequence). The V gene end was trimmed by 5 bases and the J gene end by 3 bases; junction bases not matched to a gene: 8. CDR3 length equals 16 residues. As DNA, the CDR3 is TGTGCCAGCAGCCGCCGGGACAGGGTTTTCTACAATGAGCAGTTCTTC. This encodes CASSRRDRVFYNEQFF.

This chain connects TRBV18 to TRBJ2-5; TRBD2 matches at 10 bases. Trimming removed 3 bases from V and 2 bases from J; junction bases left unmatched: 3. Looked up from germline, CDR1 is KGHSH and CDR2 is LQKENI. This CDR3 region has 15 residues. The chain's CDR3 is CASSPLTSGQETQYF. As DNA, the CDR3 is TGTGCCAGCTCACCCTTGACTAGCGGGCAAGAGACCCAGTACTTC.

In its sample, this clone was seen a few times. The J gene is TRBJ2-7, the V gene TRBV27, with a tentative D call TRBD1 (6 bases). The CDR3 consists of 14 residues. Trimming removed 6 bases from V and 0 bases from J, with 12 bases in between. CDR1 is MNHEY and CDR2 is SMNVEV in the germline V gene (reference sequence). In nucleotides, the CDR3 is TGTGCCAGCAGCGAGGACAGCTACTCCTACGAGCAGTACTTC. Protein: CASSEDSYSYEQYF.

This chain joins TRBV2 and TRBJ1-3; D remains unclear. The ends were cut back, 3 bases at V and 7 bases at J, with 7 bases in the middle. Germline V lookup: CDR1 SNHLY, CDR2 FYNNEI. This CDR3 has 12 residues. The CDR3 region has the DNA TGTGCCAGCAGTGAGCAGGTCAACACCATATATTTT. Translation gives CASSEQVNTIYF.

V is TRBV6-1 and J is TRBJ2-5, with a possible D match to TRBD2 (6 bases). Looked up from germline, CDR1 is MNHNS and CDR2 is SASEGT. This CDR3 spans 16 amino acids. V lost 0 bases and J 4 bases, leaving 15 bases between the germline ends. CDR3 in amino acids: CASSEALARVGETQYF. In nucleotides, the CDR3 is TGTGCCAGCAGTGAAGCCCTAGCGAGGGTCGGAGAGACCCAGTACTTC.